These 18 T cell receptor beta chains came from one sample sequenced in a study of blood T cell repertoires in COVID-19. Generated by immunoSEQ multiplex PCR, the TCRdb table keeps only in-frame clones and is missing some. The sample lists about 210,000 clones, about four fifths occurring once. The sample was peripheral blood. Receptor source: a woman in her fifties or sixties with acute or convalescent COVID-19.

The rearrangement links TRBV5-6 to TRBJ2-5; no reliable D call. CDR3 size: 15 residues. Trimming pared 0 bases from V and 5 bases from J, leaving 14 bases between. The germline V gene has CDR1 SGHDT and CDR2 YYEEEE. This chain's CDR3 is CASSLGPPGRETQYF. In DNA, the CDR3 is TGTGCCAGCAGCTTGGGACCCCCAGGCAGGGAGACCCAGTACTTC.

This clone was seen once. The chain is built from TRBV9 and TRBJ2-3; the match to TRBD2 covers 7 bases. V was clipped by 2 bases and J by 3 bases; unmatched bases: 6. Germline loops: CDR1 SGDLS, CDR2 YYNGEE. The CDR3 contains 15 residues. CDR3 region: CASSVRGRTTDTQYF. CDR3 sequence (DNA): TGTGCCAGCAGCGTGCGCGGGAGAACGACAGATACGCAGTATTTT.

The CDR3 DNA reads TGTGCCAGCAGTCCGATCCGCACAGGGGGGGATTCACCCCTCCACTTT. It yields the protein CASSPIRTGGDSPLHF. The chain has TRBV28 and TRBJ1-6, with TRBD1 matching 8 bases. With V trimmed by 5 bases and J by 8 bases, 11 bases remained unmatched. CDR1 and CDR2 from the germline V gene are MDHEN and SYDVKM. The CDR3 is 16 amino acids.

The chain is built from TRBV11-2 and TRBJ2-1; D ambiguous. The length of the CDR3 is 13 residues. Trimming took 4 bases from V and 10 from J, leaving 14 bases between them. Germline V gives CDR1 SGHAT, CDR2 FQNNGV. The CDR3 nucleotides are TGTGCCAGCAGCTCCCGAATCCAGGAAGAGCAGTTCTTC. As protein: CASSSRIQEEQFF.

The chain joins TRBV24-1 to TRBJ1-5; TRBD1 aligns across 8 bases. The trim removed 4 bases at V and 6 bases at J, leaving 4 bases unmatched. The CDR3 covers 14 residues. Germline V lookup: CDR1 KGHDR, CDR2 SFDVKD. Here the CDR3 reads CATSDTTGVQPQHF. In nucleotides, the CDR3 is TGTGCCACCAGTGACACGACAGGGGTTCAGCCCCAGCATTTT.

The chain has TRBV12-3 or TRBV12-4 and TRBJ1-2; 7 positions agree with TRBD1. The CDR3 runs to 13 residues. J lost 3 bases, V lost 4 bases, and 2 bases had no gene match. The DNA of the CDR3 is TGTGCCAGCAGTTCCGACAGGGACTATGGCTACACCTTC. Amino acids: CASSSDRDYGYTF.

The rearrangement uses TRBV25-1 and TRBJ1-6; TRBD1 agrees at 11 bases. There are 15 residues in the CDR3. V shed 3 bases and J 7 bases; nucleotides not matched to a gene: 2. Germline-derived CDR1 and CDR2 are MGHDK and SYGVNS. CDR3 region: CASSEGDRGNSPLHF. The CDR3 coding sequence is TGTGCCAGCAGTGAGGGGGACAGGGGGAATTCACCCCTCCACTTT.

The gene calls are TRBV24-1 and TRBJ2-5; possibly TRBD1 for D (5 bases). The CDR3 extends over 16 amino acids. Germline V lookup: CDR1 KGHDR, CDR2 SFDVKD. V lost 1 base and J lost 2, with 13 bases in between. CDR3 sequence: CATSDFIQGKQETQYF. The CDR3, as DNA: TGTGCCACCAGTGATTTTATTCAGGGCAAACAAGAGACCCAGTACTTC.

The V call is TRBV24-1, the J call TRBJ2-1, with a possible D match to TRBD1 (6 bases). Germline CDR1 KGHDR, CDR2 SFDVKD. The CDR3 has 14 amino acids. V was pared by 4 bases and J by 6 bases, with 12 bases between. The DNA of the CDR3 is TGTGCCACCAGTGACCCGGACAGACCCAATGAGCAGTTCTTC. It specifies CATSDPDRPNEQFF.

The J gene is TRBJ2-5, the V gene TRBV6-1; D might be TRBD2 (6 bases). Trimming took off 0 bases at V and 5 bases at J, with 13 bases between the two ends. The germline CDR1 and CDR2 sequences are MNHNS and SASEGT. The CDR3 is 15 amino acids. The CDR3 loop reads CASSEAPGLTETQYF. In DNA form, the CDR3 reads TGTGCCAGCAGTGAAGCGCCCGGACTAACGGAGACCCAGTACTTC.

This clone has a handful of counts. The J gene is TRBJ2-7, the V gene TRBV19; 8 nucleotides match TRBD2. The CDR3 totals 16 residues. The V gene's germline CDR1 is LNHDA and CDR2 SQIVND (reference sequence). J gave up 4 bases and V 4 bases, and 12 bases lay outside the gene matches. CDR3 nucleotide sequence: TGTGCCAGTAGTAAGACCCTAACTAGCGGACTATACGAGCAGTACTTC. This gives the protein CASSKTLTSGLYEQYF.

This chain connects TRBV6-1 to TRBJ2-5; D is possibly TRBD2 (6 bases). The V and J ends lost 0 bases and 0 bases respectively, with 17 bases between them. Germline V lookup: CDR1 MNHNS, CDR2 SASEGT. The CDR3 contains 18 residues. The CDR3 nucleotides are TGTGCCAGCAGTGAAGCGCTTCAGGGCGGGGTGAACCAAGAGACCCAGTACTTC. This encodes CASSEALQGGVNQETQYF.

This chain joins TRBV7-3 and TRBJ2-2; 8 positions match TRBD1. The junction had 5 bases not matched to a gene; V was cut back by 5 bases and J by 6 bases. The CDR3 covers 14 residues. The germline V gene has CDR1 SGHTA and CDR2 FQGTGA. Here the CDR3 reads CASSLGQGSGELFF. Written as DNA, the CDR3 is TGTGCCAGCAGCCTCGGACAGGGTTCCGGGGAGCTGTTTTTT.

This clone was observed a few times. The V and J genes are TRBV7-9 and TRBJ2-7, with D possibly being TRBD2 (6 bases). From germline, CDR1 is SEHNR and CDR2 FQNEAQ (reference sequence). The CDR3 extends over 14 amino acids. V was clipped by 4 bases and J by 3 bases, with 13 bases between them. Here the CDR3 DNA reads TGTGCCAGCAGCTCGGGACTCACTCTCTACGAGCAGTACTTC. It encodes CASSSGLTLYEQYF.

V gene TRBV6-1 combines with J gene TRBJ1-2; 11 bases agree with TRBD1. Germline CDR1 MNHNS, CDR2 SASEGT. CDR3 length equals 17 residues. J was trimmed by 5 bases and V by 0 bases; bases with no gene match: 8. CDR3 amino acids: CASSEAPWTGGRYGYTF. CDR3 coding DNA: TGTGCCAGCAGTGAAGCGCCCTGGACAGGGGGCAGGTATGGCTACACCTTC.

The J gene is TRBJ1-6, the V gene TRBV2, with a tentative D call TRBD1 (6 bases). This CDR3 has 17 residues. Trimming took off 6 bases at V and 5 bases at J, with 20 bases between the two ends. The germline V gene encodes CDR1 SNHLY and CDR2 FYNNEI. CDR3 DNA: TGTGCCAGCAGGACCCTCGCGAGGGGGTCCCATAATTCACCCCTCCACTTT. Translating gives CASRTLARGSHNSPLHF.

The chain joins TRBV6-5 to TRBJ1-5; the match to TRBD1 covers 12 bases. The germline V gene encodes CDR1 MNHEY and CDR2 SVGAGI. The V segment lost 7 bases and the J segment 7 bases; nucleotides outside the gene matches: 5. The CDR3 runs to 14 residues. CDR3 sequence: CASMGQGAGQPQHF. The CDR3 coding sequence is TGTGCCAGCATGGGACAGGGGGCAGGGCAGCCCCAGCATTTT.

In DNA form, the CDR3 reads TGTGCCAGCAGCCCTAGCGGGAACACAGATACGCAGTATTTT. Translated, it gives CASSPSGNTDTQYF. V usage is TRBV7-9 and J usage is TRBJ2-3; TRBD2 matches at 9 bases. CDR3 length: 14 amino acids. CDR1 is SEHNR and CDR2 is FQNEAQ in the germline V gene (reference sequence). V was clipped by 5 bases and J by 2 bases; unmatched bases: 2.